Each of the 11 T cell receptor beta chains below was sequenced from the same sample in a study of cytomegalovirus exposure and HLA in healthy donors. PCR involved 60 Vbeta and 13 Jbeta primers. Clones were sequenced by immunoSEQ multiplex PCR, and TCRdb holds only the in-frame ones, with some missing. The profile shows 150,000 to 200,000 clones, roughly 82% of them singletons. The specimen was PBMCs. The receptors come from a girl between 5 and 17 years old in good health and CMV-seropositive.

V and J are TRBV9 and TRBJ2-1; D may be TRBD2 (6 bases). CDR3 length equals 15 residues. Germline assignment: CDR1 SGDLS and CDR2 YYNGEE. V lost 3 bases, J lost 1 base, and 11 bases lay in between. The CDR3 reads CASSGLEGSYNEQFF. The CDR3, as DNA: TGTGCCAGCAGCGGCCTGGAGGGGTCCTACAATGAGCAGTTCTTC.

V is TRBV5-5 and J is TRBJ1-2; D remains unclear. Trimming left V 4 bases short and J 4 bases short, with 17 bases between. Germline V gene lookup returns CDR1 SGHKS and CDR2 YYEKEE (reference sequence). The CDR3 runs to 15 residues. The CDR3 nucleotides read TGTGCCAGCAGCCCCGTGTTGGAGACGGTCTATGGCTACACCTTC. It specifies CASSPVLETVYGYTF.

This sequence joins TRBV7-3 and TRBJ2-1; 12 bases map to TRBD2. Trimming took 2 bases from V and 4 from J; bases not matched to a gene: 12. The CDR3 totals 19 residues. The germline V gene has CDR1 SGHTA and CDR2 FQGTGA. CDR3 protein: CASSLYPGLAGSMYNEQFF. CDR3 DNA sequence: TGTGCCAGCAGCTTATACCCGGGACTAGCGGGCTCAATGTACAATGAGCAGTTCTTC. The complete variable domain, with remaining parts taken from reference TRBV7-3 and TRBJ2-1, reads GAGVSQTPSNKVTEKGKYVELRCDPISGHTALYWYRQSLGQGPEFLIYFQGTGAADDSGLPNDRFFAVRPEGSVSTLKIQRTERGDSAVYLCASSLYPGLAGSMYNEQFFGPGTRLTVL.

This chain links TRBV30 with TRBJ1-2; 7 nucleotides line up with TRBD1. Germline CDR1 and CDR2: GTSNPN and SVGIG (reference sequence). The CDR3 spans 14 residues. Trimming removed 0 bases from V and 4 bases from J; junction bases left unmatched: 5. The CDR3 loop is CAWSVVQGGYGYTF. Here the CDR3 DNA reads TGTGCCTGGAGTGTAGTCCAGGGGGGCTATGGCTACACCTTC.

The rearrangement uses TRBV28 and TRBJ1-3, with TRBD1 identical over 11 bases. V gave up 2 bases and J gave up 7 bases; unmatched junction bases: 7. Germline CDR1 and CDR2: MDHEN and SYDVKM. The CDR3 is made up of 16 amino acids. The CDR3 protein is CASSLMDRGRGNTIYF. In DNA, the CDR3 is TGTGCCAGCAGTTTAATGGACAGGGGGCGCGGCAACACCATATATTTT.

The V gene is TRBV18, the J gene TRBJ1-1; 8 bases match TRBD1. This CDR3 has 16 amino acids. Unmatched junction bases numbered 14, after V lost 6 bases and J lost 5 bases. In germline, CDR1 is KGHSH, CDR2 LQKENI. Written as DNA, the CDR3 is TGTGCCAGCTCCGCCAGGGACAGGTCATGGATTACTGAAGCTTTCTTT. It yields the protein CASSARDRSWITEAFF. Using reference TRBV18 and TRBJ1-1 for the parts outside the CDR3, the full variable domain is NAGVMQNPRHLVRRRGQEARLRCSPMKGHSHVYWYRQLPEEGLKFMVYLQKENIIDESGMPKERFSAEFPKEGPSILRIQQVVRGDSAAYFCASSARDRSWITEAFFGQGTRLTVV.

The gene calls are TRBV30 and TRBJ2-7, with a weak D call TRBD1 (5 bases). V was shortened by 0 bases and J by 6 bases, with 21 bases between the two germline ends. The CDR3 is made up of 16 amino acids. Per germline, CDR1 GTSNPN and CDR2 SVGIG (reference sequence). For the CDR3, the DNA is TGTGCCTGGAGTGTATACCCTCCGGGCAGGGCCCTCGAGCAGTACTTC. This codes for CAWSVYPPGRALEQYF.

The J gene is TRBJ2-2, the V gene TRBV9; TRBD2 matches 8 bases. CDR3 length: 15 amino acids. Germline assignment: CDR1 SGDLS and CDR2 YYNGEE. The V gene end was trimmed by 1 base and the J gene end by 6 bases; junction bases not matched to a gene: 5. CDR3 sequence: CASSVSAGGSGELFF. The CDR3, as DNA: TGTGCCAGCAGCGTATCGGCGGGAGGCTCCGGGGAGCTGTTTTTT.

CDR3 nucleotide sequence: TGTGCCAGCAGCTTCCAGGGCTCCTCGGCGGGGGGACGGGAGACCCAGTACTTC. Protein sequence: CASSFQGSSAGGRETQYF. The chain links TRBV7-2 to TRBJ2-5; 8 bases map to TRBD2. Per the germline V gene, CDR1 is SGHTA and CDR2 is FQGNSA. This CDR3 is built from 18 residues. The trim removed 3 bases at V and 5 bases at J, leaving 17 bases unmatched.

The chain has TRBV2 and TRBJ2-6; D might be TRBD1 (5 bases). V shed 4 bases and J shed 4 bases, with 11 bases lying between them. The V gene's germline CDR1 is SNHLY and CDR2 FYNNEI. The CDR3 has 15 residues. The CDR3: CASSAGYSGANVLTF. In DNA, the CDR3 is TGTGCCAGCAGTGCAGGGTATTCCGGGGCCAACGTCCTGACTTTC.

The chain uses TRBV29-1 and TRBJ2-3, with 11 nucleotides matching TRBD1. CDR1 SQVTM and CDR2 ANQGSEA come from the germline V gene. V was clipped by 5 bases and J by 4 bases; unmatched bases: 8. The CDR3 contains 15 residues. The CDR3 loop reads CSVRIGQGAPDTQYF. CDR3 DNA: TGCAGCGTTCGCATTGGACAGGGGGCCCCAGATACGCAGTATTTT.